These T cell receptor beta chains were read from a single sample in a study of T cell responses to AZD1222 COVID-19 vaccine. Method: immunoSEQ multiplex PCR; TCRdb's copy keeps in-frame clones and lacks some. Of 120,000 to 150,000 clones in the sample, roughly 88% were seen once. The material sequenced was peripheral blood, taken 28 days after the second AZD1222 dose. These receptors all come from an adult who received the AZD1222 COVID-19 vaccine. Each CDR3 is given with its conserved first and last residue. A D gene is named only where the DNA matches it firmly. Size is stated for part of the rows, as once, few or many counts, or as a class when the clone is expanded.

.	TRBV7-2	.	TRBJ1-2	TGTGCCAGCAGCGTCCGGGACGGCAACTATGGCTACACCTTC	CASSVRDGNYGYTF
TRBD1	TRBV29-1	.	TRBJ2-1	TGCAGCGTTGAGGCGGATAGGGGACAGGATGTCTTCTTC	CSVEADRGQDVFF
TRBD1	TRBV10-3	.	TRBJ2-7	TGTGCCATCAGTGAGTCGGCCAGGGGGGAGCAGTACTTC	CAISESARGEQYF
TRBD2	TRBV30	.	TRBJ2-7	TGTGCCTGGTCCCGTATGACTAGCGGAGGGTACGAGCAGTACTTC	CAWSRMTSGGYEQYF
.	TRBV6-1	.	TRBJ2-7	TGTGCCAGCAGTGAAGACGTCCGAAGTTACGAGCAGTACTTC	CASSEDVRSYEQYF
.	TRBV7-8	.	TRBJ1-6	TGTGCCAGCAGTCCCTTTGGGGGTGGGAATTCACCCCTCCACTTT	CASSPFGGGNSPLHF
.	TRBV19	.	TRBJ2-2	TGTGCCAGTAGTATGGGGGCGTTCACCGGGGAGCTGTTTTTT	CASSMGAFTGELFF
TRBD1	TRBV12-3/TRBV12-4	.	TRBJ2-2	TGTGCCAGCAGTTTACAGGGGGCCGGGGAGCTGTTTTTT	CASSLQGAGELFF
.	TRBV5-6	few	TRBJ1-1	TGTGCCAGCAGCCATGGCAGCGTGAACACTGAAGCTTTCTTT	CASSHGSVNTEAFF
.	TRBV7-8	.	TRBJ1-2	TGTGCCAGCAGCCCTAGCGATCAAAACTATGGCTACACCTTC	CASSPSDQNYGYTF
.	TRBV18	.	TRBJ2-3	TGTGCCAGCTCATACAGGGTGACAGATACGCAGTATTTT	CASSYRVTDTQYF
.	TRBV19	.	TRBJ1-5	TGTGCCAGTAGTATAGCCAGCAAGGGGACGAATCAGCCCCAGCATTTT	CASSIASKGTNQPQHF
.	TRBV7-6	.	TRBJ2-1	TGTGCCAGCAGCTCCCGGGACTTACCCAACAATGAGCAGTTCTTC	CASSSRDLPNNEQFF
TRBD2	TRBV2	.	TRBJ2-1	TGTGCCAGCATTAAGAATCCGGGACTAGCGGGGTACAATGAGCAGTTCTTC	CASIKNPGLAGYNEQFF
.	TRBV2	.	TRBJ2-2	TGTGCCAGCACCCCGCTATCGAACACCGGGGAGCTGTTTTTT	CASTPLSNTGELFF
.	TRBV5-1	.	TRBJ2-3	TGCGCCAGCAGGTCGCAGGGTGGGACAGATACGCAGTATTTT	CASRSQGGTDTQYF
.	TRBV12-2	once	TRBJ1-4	TGTGCAAGTCGCCGCGGACCTCTGAATGAAAAACTGTTTTTT	CASRRGPLNEKLFF
TRBD2	TRBV3-1/TRBV3-2	.	TRBJ2-2	TGTGCCAGCAGCCTACTCGGGACTAGCGGGAGCAGCACCGGGGAGCTGTTTTTT	CASSLLGTSGSSTGELFF
TRBD2	TRBV2	.	TRBJ2-5	TGTGCCAGCAGACGACTAGCGGGGGACCAAGAGACCCAGTACTTC	CASRRLAGDQETQYF
TRBD1	TRBV19	.	TRBJ1-5	TGTGCCAGTAGTAAACAGGGGGGCCCGGGTTCGGGCAATCAGCCCCAGCATTTT	CASSKQGGPGSGNQPQHF
.	TRBV19	.	TRBJ1-1	TGTGCCAGTAGTATCTTCCCGGGAAGCACTGAAGCTTTCTTT	CASSIFPGSTEAFF
TRBD1	TRBV15	.	TRBJ1-5	TGTGCCACCAGCAAGGGACAGGGAGGGGGTCAGCCCCAGCATTTT	CATSKGQGGGQPQHF
TRBD1	TRBV6-4	.	TRBJ2-1	TGTGCCAGCAGTGTCTATCCTCTGGGACAGGGGAATTACAATGAGCAGTTCTTC	CASSVYPLGQGNYNEQFF
.	TRBV2	.	TRBJ1-5	TGTGCCAGCAGTGACGGGGGACATCAGCCCCAGCATTTT	CASSDGGHQPQHF
.	TRBV19	.	TRBJ2-1	TGTGCCAGTAGTAAACTGAATGAGCAGTTCTTC	CASSKLNEQFF
.	TRBV14	.	TRBJ1-1	TGTGCCAGCAGCCAATTCGCAGGGACGGGTGGAGCTTTCTTT	CASSQFAGTGGAFF
TRBD2	TRBV28	few	TRBJ2-3	TGTGCCAGCAATGCACCCGCGGGGGGCACAGATACGCAGTATTTT	CASNAPAGGTDTQYF
.	TRBV7-2	.	TRBJ2-2	TGTGCCAGCAGCCAGCGACAGATTATCACCGGGGAGCTGTTTTTT	CASSQRQIITGELFF
TRBD1	TRBV6-2/TRBV6-3	.	TRBJ1-2	TGTGCCAGCAGCCCACAGGGGTCCGACTATGGCTACACCTTC	CASSPQGSDYGYTF
TRBD2	TRBV7-3	once	TRBJ2-1	TGTGCCAGCAGCGCCGGGACTAGTGAGGATGAGCAGTTCTTC	CASSAGTSEDEQFF
.	TRBV7-9	.	TRBJ2-5	TGTGCCAGCAGCTTGCGGGAAGTTAGGGAGACCCAGTACTTC	CASSLREVRETQYF
TRBD2	TRBV5-1	.	TRBJ2-3	TGCGCCAGCAGCCCCCGGACTAGCGCAGATACGCAGTATTTT	CASSPRTSADTQYF
TRBD2	TRBV9	.	TRBJ2-1	TGTGCCAGCAGCACCGCAATGGGAGCGGGGGGGCTCTACAATGAGCAGTTCTTC	CASSTAMGAGGLYNEQFF
.	TRBV10-2	.	TRBJ1-2	TGCGCCAGCACCCGAGGGGAGAACTATGGCTACACCTTC	CASTRGENYGYTF
TRBD1	TRBV11-2	.	TRBJ1-2	TGTGCCAGCAGCCCGATACAGGGGATTACTAACTATGGCTACACCTTC	CASSPIQGITNYGYTF
.	TRBV2	.	TRBJ1-1	TGTGCCAGCACCGAACAGGGTATGCACACTGAAGCTTTCTTT	CASTEQGMHTEAFF
.	TRBV6-1	.	TRBJ1-1	TGTGCCAGCAGTGAAATGTCTCGTGCGAACACTGAAGCTTTCTTT	CASSEMSRANTEAFF
.	TRBV9	few	TRBJ2-3	TGTGCCAGCAGCCAGACCCCGGCCACAGATACGCAGTATTTT	CASSQTPATDTQYF
.	TRBV28	.	TRBJ2-1	TGTGCCAGCAGTTCGCAGGACTCCTACAATGAGCAGTTCTTC	CASSSQDSYNEQFF
.	TRBV5-5	.	TRBJ1-4	TGTGCCAGCAGCTTGTGGGGTTCAGCTAATGAAAAACTGTTTTTT	CASSLWGSANEKLFF
.	TRBV7-9	once	TRBJ1-6	TGTGCCAGCAGCTTACCGGGAGGGAAGAATTCACCCCTCCACTTT	CASSLPGGKNSPLHF
TRBD1	TRBV5-1	.	TRBJ1-4	TGCGCCAGCAGTTCCGGACAGGCCCTGAATGAAAAACTGTTTTTT	CASSSGQALNEKLFF
.	TRBV28	.	TRBJ2-2	TGTGCCAGCAGTTTCGGGACCACAACACCCGGGGAGCTGTTTTTT	CASSFGTTTPGELFF
TRBD1	TRBV4-1	once	TRBJ2-1	TGCGCCAGCAGCCAAGATTCGGGACAGGGGGGTGAGCAGTTCTTC	CASSQDSGQGGEQFF
TRBD1	TRBV20-1	.	TRBJ1-5	TGCAGTGCTAGTCGTCCAGTCTTACAGGGGCTGAGCAATCAGCCCCAGCATTTT	CSASRPVLQGLSNQPQHF
TRBD1	TRBV2	.	TRBJ1-5	TGTGCCAGCAGTGGCGGGACAGGGGGACCTTATCAGCCCCAGCATTTT	CASSGGTGGPYQPQHF
.	TRBV19	.	TRBJ1-2	TGTGCCAGTAGTACGACCGACCTGGGGTATCATGGCTACACCTTC	CASSTTDLGYHGYTF
.	TRBV19	.	TRBJ2-2	TGTGCCAGTAGTGCACTAGCGAACACCGGGGAGCTGTTTTTT	CASSALANTGELFF
.	TRBV5-6	.	TRBJ2-5	TGTGCCAGCAGTCGCTTCGACGACCCAGAGACCCAGTACTTC	CASSRFDDPETQYF
.	TRBV9	.	TRBJ2-2	TGTGCCAGCAGCGTACAAGGCGACGGGGCCGGGGAGCTGTTTTTT	CASSVQGDGAGELFF
TRBD2	TRBV10-2	.	TRBJ2-6	TGCGCCAGCGGCGCGGGAGGGTTCGCTGGGGCCAACGTCCTGACTTTC	CASGAGGFAGANVLTF
.	TRBV6-5	few	TRBJ2-6	TGTGCCAGCAGTTACTCTGAGGGGTCTGGGGCCAACGTCCTGACTTTC	CASSYSEGSGANVLTF
.	TRBV28	.	TRBJ2-5	TGTGCCAGCCCATCAGTGACGTACCAAGAGACCCAGTACTTC	CASPSVTYQETQYF